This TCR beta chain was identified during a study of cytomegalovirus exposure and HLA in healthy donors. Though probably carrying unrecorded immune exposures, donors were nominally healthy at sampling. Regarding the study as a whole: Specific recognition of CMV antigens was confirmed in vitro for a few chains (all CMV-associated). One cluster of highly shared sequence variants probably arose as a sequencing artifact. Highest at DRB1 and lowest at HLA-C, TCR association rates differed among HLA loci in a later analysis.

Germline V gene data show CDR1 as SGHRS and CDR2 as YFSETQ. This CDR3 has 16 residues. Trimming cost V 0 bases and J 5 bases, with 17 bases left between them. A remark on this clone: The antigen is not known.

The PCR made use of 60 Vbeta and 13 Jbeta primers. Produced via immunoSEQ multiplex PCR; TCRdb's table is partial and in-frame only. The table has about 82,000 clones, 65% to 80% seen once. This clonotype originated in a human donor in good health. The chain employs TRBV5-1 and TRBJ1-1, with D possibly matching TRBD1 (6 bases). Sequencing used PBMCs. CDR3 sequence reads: CASSLGFAGAGTEAFF. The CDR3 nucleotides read TGCGCCAGCAGCTTGGGTTTCGCAGGGGCAGGGACTGAAGCTTTCTTT. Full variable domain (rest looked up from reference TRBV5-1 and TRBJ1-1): KAGVTQTPRYLIKTRGQQVTLSCSPISGHRSVSWYQQTPGQGLQFLFEYFSETQRNKGNFPGRFSGRQFSNSRSEMNVSTLELGDSALYLCASSLGFAGAGTEAFFGQGTRLTVV.